The entry that follows covers one T cell receptor beta chain sequence. Its cognate antigen has yet to be identified. It has no much larger one-base neighbor in the sample; base qualities were not kept. The CDR3 sequence holds 13 residues, the cysteine and phenylalanine included. Kept here is only the CDR3 DNA, which spans 39 bases and is read in frame from base 1. The junction shows trimming of 0 bases on V and 0 bases on J, plus 3 bases between the germline ends. The germline V gene provides CDR1 KGHSH and CDR2 LQKENI. Patients with autoimmune disease history or receiving systemic immunosuppression were excluded from the trial. Peripheral blood for TCR sequencing was drawn from every dose cohort at baseline, at cycle 4 day 1 and at cycle 7 day 1. The samples were drawn from a first-in-human, open-label, multicenter phase I dose-escalation trial of ivuxolimab. The trial enrolled adults with locally advanced or metastatic head and neck squamous cell, hepatocellular, melanoma or renal cell carcinoma. Before TCR sequencing, CD4+ T cells and CD8+ T cells from peripheral blood were sorted into separate populations.

This entry comes from a study of OX40 agonist ivuxolimab in advanced cancers. For the study in its entirety: The costimulatory receptor OX40 (CD134) was targeted by ivuxolimab, a fully human IgG2 agonistic monoclonal antibody. Intravenous ivuxolimab was administered to patients every 2 weeks at six dose levels: 0.01, 0.1, 0.3, 1.5, 3 and 10 mg/kg. Among the approximately 50 dose-escalation patients, around 20 had hepatocellular carcinoma, 15 or so melanoma, 9 renal cell carcinoma and 9 head and neck cancer. In the dose-escalation cohort, over 65% of patients were male, and the mean age was around 60 years, with a range of about 23 to 90. Prior anti-PD-1, anti-PD-L1 or anti-CTLA-4 therapy was permitted, and checkpoint inhibitors had been received by more than 35% of dose-escalation patients. Partial responses were achieved by three dose-escalation patients, of whom one had hepatocellular carcinoma and two had cutaneous melanoma. Peripheral TCRbeta sequencing was intended to test whether TCR sequence diversity was altered and clonal T-cell expansion was caused by ivuxolimab. The paper describes the monotherapy dose-escalation part (N of about 52 patients) of the phase I trial of ivuxolimab.

For sequencing of the TCRbeta CDR3 region, genomic DNA was extracted from the sorted cells. The immunoSEQ Assay was used for sequencing of TCRbeta CDR3 regions. As stored in TCRdb, this immuneACCESS dataset retains in-frame rearrangements with V and J assigned. A fraction of the clones does not appear; measured against another copy, unresolved V genes explain less than half of the discrepancy, and the remainder lacks a known reason. This sample gives around 79,000 clones in total; 86% of them show up just once. The top ten clones comprise roughly 0.64% of the sample. The research as a whole found: Partial responders in the 0.1-3.0 mg/kg groups had among the lowest normalized peripheral clonal expansion, especially among CD8+ T cells. Low levels of normalized T-cell clonal expansion were also seen in some nonresponding patients. On average, CD8+ T cells showed more expanded clones than CD4+ T cells after ivuxolimab. At doses of 0.1 to 3.0 mg/kg, clonal expansion of both CD4+ and CD8+ blood T cells was observed from baseline to week 6. The antigen specificity of the peripheral T cells that underwent clonal expansion was not determined.

The receptor was derived from an adult with an advanced solid tumor such as melanoma, head and neck, liver or kidney cancer. The sequencing used CD4+ or CD8+ T cells sorted from blood, collected in a trial of the OX40 agonist ivuxolimab. The receptor chain draws on TRBV18 and TRBJ2-7; the D gene lacks a confident call. The nucleotides read TGTGCCAGCTCACCACCTTCCTCCTACGAGCAGTACTTC. This translates into CASSPPSSYEQYF.